This paragraph reports one TCR beta chain. This receptor's antigen is unknown. Base-call qualities are not available, and no considerably larger clone is one nucleotide away. Within the sample, other DNA sequences also encode this same CDR3. This sample was taken from a study of shared clonotypes between healthy human individuals (dated by TCRdb to between 2020 and 2021). At the level of the whole study: The cohort included three men and a couple of women between 18 and 49 years of age. To increase sequencing depth and limit assay-specific biases, different laboratories used diverse techniques to prepare libraries and sequence TCR repertoires. For each donor, CD4 naive and CD4 memory were each given three plates, CD8 naive was given two plates, and CD8 memory was given one plate. Each donor's leukapheresis produced roughly between roughly 0.85 and 9.5 billion PBMCs. To estimate repertoire size and how much clonotype sharing occurs between individuals, the study deeply sequenced the blood TCR repertoires of roughly 5 healthy adults.

Using the deep immunoSEQ assay, multiplex PCR amplified TCR CDR3 regions from genomic DNA. Extracted genomic DNA from each cell subset was distributed evenly across all wells of several immunoSEQ 96-well plates, and each plate was treated as a replicate. For sorted subsets, roughly 200 ng of genomic DNA, equivalent to tens of thousands of T cell genomes, went into each replicate PCR. Purified libraries were measured with a Qubit 3.0 fluorometer, size-checked on a Bioanalyzer 2100, and measured again with the KAPA Library Quantification kit. Every immunoSEQ 96-well plate was sequenced on a separate single-read 150-cycle Illumina NextSeq 550 flow cell. Regarding the original processing steps: Because the immunoSEQ output held only junctional sequences and lacked quality scores, the filtering could not match the filtering applied to full-length reads. To assign V/J genes and CDR3, sequences were annotated using PyIR, a Python wrapper for IgBLAST v1.9, with IMGT germline references. Reads with weak V/J assignments (E-value above 1e-6), missing CDR3, stop codons, out-of-frame junctions, or ambiguous translated residues were removed. A V3J clonotype was defined by an identical inferred V gene, J gene, and CDR3 amino acid sequence. Percentage overlap between repertoires was computed as shared unique clonotypes divided by the size of the smaller repertoire. Three approaches were used to assess repertoire richness: RTK rarefaction, the Chao1 estimator, and Recon v2.1 estimates of unobserved clonotypes. Generation probabilities for all TCRbeta clonotypes obtained by the gDNA method from a few donors were computed using OLGA. TCRdb obtained this table from immuneACCESS and retained in-frame rearrangements with V and J assigned. These tables miss some clones; where compared with another copy, unresolved V genes account for less than half of the shortfall, and the remainder is unexplained. V and J calls and clone size are given by that table; D and trimming were obtained from the DNA. In all, the sample holds about 2.1 million clones, and just over 90% of those were seen once. The ten most abundant clones make up approximately 1.6% of the sample.

CD8 naive samples were obtained by positive selection for CCR7 among CD45RO-negative cells, yielding a CD45RA+CCR7+ population from which TemRA cells were excluded. Healthy HIV-negative adults with no recently reported acute infections or vaccinations were included as donors. Only Caucasian adults living in Nashville, Tennessee, USA were represented among the donors. Blood was collected by leukapheresis, and PBMCs were isolated by Ficoll-Histopaque density gradient centrifugation and then cryopreserved in liquid nitrogen vapor phase. Analytical flow cytometry was used to check the purity and quantity of each magnetically sorted T cell population. Each sorted fraction had its genomic DNA isolated and then quantified by UV absorbance on a Nanodrop 2000c. CDR1 GTSNPN and CDR2 SVGIG were looked up in the germline V gene (reference sequence). At the junction V is shortened by 0 bases and J by 6 bases, with 8 bases in between. The CDR3 covers 12 residues, taking in both the cysteine and the phenylalanine. The entry retains the CDR3 DNA only, 36 bases that are in frame from base 1.

Study-wide findings and limitations: Compared with non-shared clonotypes, clonotypes shared by all four sorted-subset donors had higher generation probabilities. The small number of donors limited the genetic and exposure-history diversity represented. Sharing across a few donors was observed for around 5% of naive CD4, less than 4% of naive CD8, 2% to 2.5% of memory CD4, and around 0.4% of memory CD8 clonotypes. Rarefaction of sorted-subset datasets indicated incomplete sequencing despite the large sequencing depth. Larger estimated clonotype richness was generally found for naive subsets than for memory subsets. Sampling was restricted to blood, and TCR repertoires in tissue are likely to differ from TCR repertoires in blood. Based on pairwise subsampling, the degree of clonotype sharing among donors was expected to be affected by sequencing depth.

The TCR was taken from a man between 18 and 35 years old in good health. Some clones in this sample may be carry-over from other donors' samples. Material: naive CD8+ T cells from PBMCs. Per the publication, the cell subset or site label means: CD45RA+CCR7+. In this chain, TRBV30 is recombined with TRBJ1-2; the D gene cannot be named for sure. CDR3 sequence: CAWSVRPNGYTF. The DNA sequence is TGTGCCTGGAGTGTACGACCTAATGGCTACACCTTC.